Below are 18 T cell receptor beta chains sequenced from a single sample in a study of T-cell memory formation after mild COVID-19. Via MiXCR, TCRdb re-called the 5' RACE reads, giving one row per CDR3 protein. The repertoire includes roughly 110,000 distinct CDR3 sequences, approximately 21% of them detected once, and 40% to 50% sits in the top ten. The sample was PBMCs or a T cell subset sorted from them (not recorded which). The receptor source for this set is a man aged 18 to 35 who had mild COVID-19 (a few samples of this study predate the infection). Cell type and time point are not known.

This clonotype was recorded a few times. J is TRBJ2-2 and V is TRBV7-2; 13 bases agree with TRBD2. V shed 6 bases, J shed 1 base, and the junction held 11 bases outside the gene matches. Germline V gene data show CDR1 as SGHTA and CDR2 as FQGNSA. The CDR3 runs 19 residues. The chain's CDR3 is CASSFIGLAGAWNTGELFF. The CDR3 DNA follows: TGTGCCAGCAGTTTCATCGGACTAGCGGGGGCCTGGAACACCGGGGAGCTGTTTTTT.

As to this clonotype: Sequence at one end of the junction differs from germline and may be a read error. V and J are TRBV6-6 and TRBJ1-2, with 8 nucleotides matching TRBD1. Germline assignment: CDR1 MNHNY and CDR2 SVGAGI (reference sequence). This CDR3 is 16 amino acids long. CDR3 DNA: TGTGCCAGCAGTTACTCAACGACAGGGGCCGGCTATGGCTACAACTTC. The encoded protein is CASSYSTTGAGYGYNF.

In its sample, this clonotype was seen a few times. V usage is TRBV5-6 and J usage is TRBJ2-7, with TRBD1 identical over 7 bases. The V segment lost 0 bases and the J segment 7 bases; nucleotides outside the gene matches: 10. The germline CDR1 and CDR2 sequences are SGHDT and YYEEEE. The CDR3 spans 15 residues. CDR3 nucleotides: TGTGCCAGCAGCTTGGATGGGACAGAGTTGCGGGAGCAGTACTTC. It yields the protein CASSLDGTELREQYF.

This clonotype occurred a few times. The chain combines TRBV5-1 with TRBJ2-1, with 8 bases fitting TRBD2. Losses at the gene ends were 4 bases for V and 13 bases for J; bases not matched to a gene: 10. The CDR3 is made up of 13 amino acids. Germline CDR1 is SGHRS and CDR2 is YFSETQ. The CDR3 spells CASSPRLAQDQFF. The CDR3 region has the DNA TGCGCCAGCAGCCCGAGACTAGCGCAAGATCAGTTCTTC.

This clonotype has more than one count but fewer than ten. The rearrangement uses TRBV4-1 and TRBJ1-1; D may be TRBD1 (5 bases). The ends were cut back, 1 base at V and 6 bases at J, with 9 bases in the middle. Germline CDR1 MGHRA, CDR2 YSYEKL. CDR3 length: 13 residues. The CDR3 nucleotides read TGCGCCAGCAGCCAAGCAGGGAGCCCTGAAGCTTTCTTT. Its translation is CASSQAGSPEAFF.

This sequence joins TRBV5-5 and TRBJ2-7; D may be TRBD1 (6 bases). The CDR3 is made up of 13 amino acids. The V end lost 5 bases, the J end lost 2 bases, and 11 bases lay between the germline ends. CDR1 is SGHKS and CDR2 is YYEKEE in the germline V gene (reference sequence). CDR3 residues: CASSRDIAYEQYF. CDR3 nucleotides: TGTGCCAGCAGTCGGGACATAGCCTACGAGCAGTACTTC.

In DNA, the CDR3 is TGCGCCAGCAGCTTGAGGGGATTCTACGAGCAGTACTTC. This codes for CASSLRGFYEQYF. This chain uses TRBV5-1 with TRBJ2-7; TRBD1 might be the D (5 bases). The V and J ends lost 1 base and 3 bases respectively, with 8 bases between them. CDR1 and CDR2 from the germline V gene are SGHRS and YFSETQ. There are 13 residues in the CDR3.

This clonotype was counted only a few times. V gene TRBV29-1 combines with J gene TRBJ2-1; D gene uncertain. CDR3 length equals 13 residues. The germline V gene has CDR1 SQVTM and CDR2 ANQGSEA. V was shortened by 4 bases and J by 0 bases, with 7 bases between the two germline ends. CDR3 sequence reads: CSVVASSYNEQFF. The CDR3 DNA reads as TGCAGCGTTGTTGCTAGCTCCTACAATGAGCAGTTCTTC.

The CDR3 bases are TGTGCCACCAGTGATTGGGACAGCACAGATACGCAGTATTTT. Protein: CATSDWDSTDTQYF. The J gene is TRBJ2-3, the V gene TRBV24-1; D might be TRBD1 or TRBD2, each matching 5 bases. V lost 2 bases and J lost 0, with 5 bases in between. Germline V gene lookup returns CDR1 KGHDR and CDR2 SFDVKD. The CDR3 runs 14 residues.

This clonotype has more than one count but fewer than ten. The rearrangement links TRBV20-1 to TRBJ1-5; no reliable D call. The ends were cut back, 1 base at V and 4 bases at J, with 14 bases in the middle. Germline V gene sequence: CDR1 DFQATT, CDR2 SNEGSKA (reference sequence). This CDR3 contains 15 residues. The CDR3 nucleotides are TGCAGTGCTAGAGCGTCGGCGATACGTAATCAGCCCCAGCATTTT. Translating it yields CSARASAIRNQPQHF.

This clonotype was recorded at least ten times. The V and J genes are TRBV6-2 or TRBV6-3 and TRBJ2-1; unclear D gene. Germline V lookup: CDR1 MNHEY, CDR2 SVGEGT. The CDR3 sequence is 13 residues long. V dropped 4 bases and J dropped 0 bases, with 4 bases sitting between them. CDR3 sequence reads: CASSSSSYNEQFF. Here the CDR3 DNA reads TGTGCCAGCAGTTCTAGCTCCTACAATGAGCAGTTCTTC.

This clonotype was recorded a few times. The chain employs TRBV7-9 and TRBJ2-3, with D unclear. Germline CDR1 is SEHNR and CDR2 is FQNEAQ (reference sequence). Trimming cost V 3 bases and J 4 bases, with 17 bases left between them. The CDR3 spans 16 residues. In DNA form, the CDR3 reads TGTGCCAGCAGCTTTGTCTACAATAGGGCGGCAGATACGCAGTATTTT. This gives the protein CASSFVYNRAADTQYF.

In its sample, this clonotype was seen once. The junction shows a germline mismatch at one end, possibly a read error. This rearrangement joins TRBV6-5 to TRBJ1-2, with D unresolved. Germline lookup yields CDR1 MNHEY and CDR2 SVGAGI. This CDR3 contains 11 residues. CDR3 amino acids: CATRQPYGYTF. The CDR3 coding sequence is TGTGCCACCAGACAACCATATGGCTACACATTC.

V usage is TRBV7-9 and J usage is TRBJ2-4; D might be TRBD2 (5 bases). This CDR3 region has 16 residues. The ends were cut back, 2 bases at V and 3 bases at J, with 14 bases in the middle. Germline V gives CDR1 SEHNR, CDR2 FQNEAQ (reference sequence). The CDR3 nucleotides are TGTGCCAGCAGCTTACCCTCTGCCAGCGGCAAAAACATTCAGTACTTC. It translates to CASSLPSASGKNIQYF.

The rearrangement links TRBV5-6 to TRBJ1-2, with 10 bases that match TRBD1. The CDR3 is 21 amino acids. Germline V gene data show CDR1 as SGHDT and CDR2 as YYEEEE. The J segment lost 4 bases and the V segment lost 3 bases, leaving 24 bases of the junction unmatched. The CDR3 loop reads CASSSLHQSPGQGSFPYGYTF. CDR3 in DNA: TGTGCCAGCAGCTCACTTCACCAGAGTCCGGGACAGGGGTCTTTCCCCTATGGCTACACCTTC. Drawing the rest from reference TRBV5-6 and TRBJ1-2, the complete variable domain is DAGVTQSPTHLIKTRGQQVTLRCSPKSGHDTVSWYQQALGQGPQFIFQYYEEEERQRGNFPDRFSGHQFPNYSSELNVNALLLGDSALYLCASSSLHQSPGQGSFPYGYTFGSGTRLTVV.

In this sample, this clonotype turned up a few times. The rearrangement joins TRBV7-6 to TRBJ2-7; perhaps TRBD1 as D (5 bases). The CDR3 sequence is 14 residues long. The V end was cut by 5 bases, the J end by 2 bases, with 13 bases between. Germline CDR1 and CDR2: SGHVS and FNYEAQ. In DNA, the CDR3 is TGTGCCAGCAGCAAAGGGGCGATCCCCTACGAGCAGTACTTC. Protein product: CASSKGAIPYEQYF.

This clonotype was detected once. The CDR3 nucleotides are TGTGCCAGCAGTTCGGGCCGGGTGGCGGCGCAAGAGACCCAGTACTTC. This gives the protein CASSSGRVAAQETQYF. The chain links TRBV12-3 or TRBV12-4 to TRBJ2-5; D uncertain. Trimming left V 4 bases short and J 2 bases short, with 17 bases between. The CDR3 runs to 16 residues.

This clonotype was picked up many times. This chain joins TRBV4-1 and TRBJ2-7, with 14 bases that match TRBD2. CDR3 size: 15 residues. V dropped 4 bases and J dropped 7; count of bases not matched to a gene: 6. Per germline, CDR1 MGHRA and CDR2 YSYEKL. Here the CDR3 DNA reads TGCGCCAGCAGCCCGGGACTAGCGGGGGCCCGGGAGCAGTACGTC. It translates to CASSPGLAGAREQYV.